Following are 19 T cell receptor beta chains from one sample sequenced in a study of blood T cell repertoires in COVID-19. Some clones are missing from TCRdb's copy, which holds only in-frame ones; the method was immunoSEQ multiplex PCR. The profile covers 350,000 to 400,000 clones, with roughly nine tenths appearing a single time and approximately 3% taken by the ten largest. The sample consisted of peripheral blood. Source of these receptors: a woman aged 30 to 39 with COVID-19, enrolled during active disease.

The chain employs TRBV5-4 and TRBJ2-3, with 10 bases identical to TRBD2. CDR3 length: 15 residues. V trimming: 1 base; J trimming: 6 bases; junction bases outside the gene matches: 5. Per germline, CDR1 SGHNT and CDR2 YYREEE (reference sequence). CDR3 sequence: CASSLSSGSGDTQYF. DNA of the CDR3: TGTGCCAGCAGCTTGTCTAGCGGGAGCGGCGATACGCAGTATTTT. The variable domain in full, completed from reference TRBV5-4 and TRBJ2-3, reads ETGVTQSPTHLIKTRGQQVTLRCSSQSGHNTVSWYQQALGQGPQFIFQYYREEENGRGNFPPRFSGLQFPNYSSELNVNALELDDSALYLCASSLSSGSGDTQYFGPGTRLTVL.

This rearrangement joins TRBV4-3 to TRBJ1-2; D is undetermined. This CDR3 has 15 amino acids. Trimming took off 0 bases at V and 4 bases at J, with 12 bases between the two ends. The germline CDR1 and CDR2 sequences are LGHNA and YSLEER. In DNA form, the CDR3 reads TGCGCCAGCAGCCAAGAGGGGAGCCAGAGCTATGGCTACACCTTC. Protein sequence: CASSQEGSQSYGYTF.

Regarding this clone: The sample holds other DNA sequences that translate to the same CDR3. The chain is built from TRBV9 and TRBJ2-1; 10 positions match TRBD2. V gave up 3 bases and J gave up 3 bases; unmatched junction bases: 3. The CDR3 sequence is 15 residues long. CDR1 is SGDLS and CDR2 is YYNGEE in the germline V gene. CDR3 amino acids: CASSASGGFYNEQFF. Written as DNA, the CDR3 is TGTGCCAGCAGCGCTAGCGGGGGTTTCTACAATGAGCAGTTCTTC.

This chain connects TRBV21-1 to TRBJ2-7; the table's D call, TRBD2, has no DNA check behind it. TRBV21-1 is a known pseudogene. The CDR3 is 13 residues long. This CDR3 reads CASSKDPGGEQYV. The CDR3 DNA is TGTGCCAGCAGCAAAGACCCGGGGGGCGAGCAGTACGTC.

The chain uses TRBV7-8 and TRBJ1-5; 7 bases agree with TRBD1. CDR3 length: 15 amino acids. Losses at the gene ends were 5 bases for V and 7 bases for J; bases not matched to a gene: 11. From germline, CDR1 is SGHVS and CDR2 FQNEAQ. The CDR3 region has the DNA TGTGCCAGCAGCCTATGGGACAGCCAGCGGCAGCCCCAGCATTTT. Translating it yields CASSLWDSQRQPQHF.

A note on this clone: The sample holds other DNA sequences that translate to the same CDR3. The CDR3 nucleotides are TGCGCCAGCAGCCGCCGAGGGGGGAACACTGAAGCTTTCTTT. Translated, it gives CASSRRGGNTEAFF. V usage is TRBV4-1 and J usage is TRBJ1-1; a possible D gene is TRBD1 (6 bases). The CDR3 is 14 amino acids. Trimming cost V 4 bases and J 1 base, with 10 bases left between them. The germline V gene has CDR1 MGHRA and CDR2 YSYEKL.

This clone was seen a single time. V usage is TRBV6-1 and J usage is TRBJ2-7; 10 nucleotides align to TRBD1. CDR1 MNHNS and CDR2 SASEGT come from the germline V gene. V lost 0 bases, J lost 1 base, and 6 bases stayed unmatched. This CDR3 is built from 17 residues. CDR3 in amino acids: CASSEALQGQGSYEQYF. The CDR3 DNA sequence: TGTGCCAGCAGTGAAGCGCTTCAGGGACAGGGGTCCTACGAGCAGTACTTC.

This chain uses TRBV6-2 or TRBV6-3 with TRBJ2-1, with TRBD1 identical over 10 bases. CDR3 size: 15 residues. V was pared by 2 bases and J by 14 bases, with 12 bases of the junction left unmatched. Germline V lookup: CDR1 MNHEY, CDR2 SVGEGT. CDR3 coding DNA: TGTGCCAGCAGTTACGGGACAGGGGCTTTCGGCGGGAAGTTCTTC. Protein: CASSYGTGAFGGKFF.

The chain combines TRBV25-1 with TRBJ2-2, with 11 bases fitting TRBD2. Per the germline V gene, CDR1 is MGHDK and CDR2 is SYGVNS. Trimming cost V 2 bases and J 5 bases; bases outside gene matches: 4. The CDR3 contains 16 residues. CDR3 bases: TGTGCCAGCAGTGAACTAGCGGGAGGTGGGACCGGGGAGCTGTTTTTT. Its protein product is CASSELAGGGTGELFF.

CDR3 sequence reads: CAGGTGGVVEKLFF. The CDR3 DNA reads TGTGCCGGTGGGACAGGGGGAGTGGTTGAAAAACTGTTTTTT. The chain joins TRBV6-5 to TRBJ1-4; TRBD1 matches 11 bases. Germline loops: CDR1 MNHEY, CDR2 SVGAGI. Trimming at V came to 11 bases and at J to 7 bases, leaving 9 bases not matched to a gene. This CDR3 is built from 14 residues.

The sample holds one count of this clone. The V and J genes are TRBV6-1 and TRBJ2-2; 8 bases map to TRBD1. This CDR3 is 17 amino acids long. CDR1 and CDR2 from the germline V gene are MNHNS and SASEGT. The ends lost 1 base at V and 6 bases at J; junction bases unmatched: 10. Here the CDR3 DNA reads TGTGCCAGCAGTGAAGTATGGCAGGGGGCGCGCGCCGGGGAGCTGTTTTTT. This translates into CASSEVWQGARAGELFF.

The chain is built from TRBV12-3 or TRBV12-4 and TRBJ1-1; D is unclear. Trimming left V 6 bases short and J 4 bases short, with 9 bases between. This CDR3 spans 12 amino acids. The chain's CDR3 is CASRRVGTEAFF. The CDR3 coding sequence is TGTGCCAGCAGGAGGGTGGGCACTGAAGCTTTCTTT.

The V call is TRBV7-9, the J call TRBJ2-5, with D maybe TRBD1 (6 bases). The germline V gene encodes CDR1 SEHNR and CDR2 FQNEAQ (reference sequence). The CDR3 runs to 14 residues. V lost 5 bases, J lost 3 bases, and 13 bases lay in between. The CDR3 DNA follows: TGTGCCAGCAGCCGGGACAATGGCGAAGAGACCCAGTACTTC. Translated: CASSRDNGEETQYF.

The chain joins TRBV5-5 to TRBJ1-2; D possibly corresponds to TRBD1 (5 bases). The V gene's germline CDR1 is SGHKS and CDR2 YYEKEE (reference sequence). Trimming removed 0 bases at V and 3 bases at J, with 12 bases between. The CDR3 is 15 residues long. The CDR3 loop reads CASSLEQGSYYGYTF. The CDR3, as DNA: TGTGCCAGCAGCTTGGAGCAGGGATCTTACTATGGCTACACCTTC.

V is TRBV11-3 and J is TRBJ2-7; TRBD2 agrees at 7 bases. The CDR3 has 14 residues. Germline CDR1 reads SGHNT; CDR2 reads YENEEA. J gave up 0 bases and V 2 bases, and 1 base lay outside the gene matches. CDR3 protein: CASSLSGGSYEQYF. In DNA, the CDR3 is TGTGCCAGCAGCTTATCGGGGGGCTCCTACGAGCAGTACTTC.

The chain joins TRBV6-2 or TRBV6-3 to TRBJ2-7; no clear D. The germline V and J ends were trimmed by 2 bases and 3 bases, with 14 bases remaining between them. The CDR3 sequence is 15 residues long. Per germline, CDR1 MNHEY and CDR2 SVGEGT. CDR3 nucleotides: TGTGCCAGCAGTTACGGTCCTGGCCTAGACTACGAGCAGTACGTC. As protein: CASSYGPGLDYEQYV.

This rearrangement joins TRBV3-1 (or the pseudogene TRBV3-2) to TRBJ2-1; D perhaps matches TRBD2 (6 bases). This CDR3 comprises 16 residues. Trimming took off 1 base at V and 2 bases at J, with 12 bases between the two ends. Per germline, CDR1 LGHDT and CDR2 YNNKEL (reference sequence). CDR3 DNA sequence: TGTGCCAGCAGCCAAGTCGGCGGGGCCCCCTACAATGAGCAGTTCTTC. Translated, it gives CASSQVGGAPYNEQFF.

This chain uses TRBV7-2 with TRBJ1-2, with 8 positions matching TRBD1. Germline V CDR1 and CDR2: SGHTA, FQGNSA. The CDR3 sequence is 17 residues long. With V trimmed by 7 bases and J by 3 bases, 16 bases remained unmatched. The CDR3 protein is CASIPRAQGAVDYGYTF. CDR3 coding DNA: TGTGCCAGCATCCCCAGAGCCCAGGGGGCGGTTGACTATGGCTACACCTTC.

V usage is TRBV7-9 and J usage is TRBJ1-4, with unresolved D. CDR3 length: 18 amino acids. Germline V gives CDR1 SEHNR, CDR2 FQNEAQ (reference sequence). Trimming pared 1 base from V and 0 bases from J, leaving 15 bases between. CDR3 region: CASSLGVEDSATNEKLFF. The DNA of the CDR3 is TGTGCCAGCAGCTTAGGGGTCGAGGACTCTGCAACTAATGAAAAACTGTTTTTT.